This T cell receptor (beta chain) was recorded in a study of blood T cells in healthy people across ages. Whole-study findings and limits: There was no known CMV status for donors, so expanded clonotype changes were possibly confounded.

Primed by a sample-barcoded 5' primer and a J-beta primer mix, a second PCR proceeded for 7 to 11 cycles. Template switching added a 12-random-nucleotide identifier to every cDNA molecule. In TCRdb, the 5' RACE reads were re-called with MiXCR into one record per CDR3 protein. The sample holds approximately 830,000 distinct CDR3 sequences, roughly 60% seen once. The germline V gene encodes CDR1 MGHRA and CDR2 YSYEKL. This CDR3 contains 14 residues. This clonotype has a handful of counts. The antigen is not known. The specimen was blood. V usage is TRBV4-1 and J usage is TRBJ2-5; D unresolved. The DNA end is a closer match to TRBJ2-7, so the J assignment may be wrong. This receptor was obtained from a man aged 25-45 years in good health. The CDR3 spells CASSQDSGPNEQYF. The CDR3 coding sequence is TGCGCCAGCAGCCAAGATTCCGGGCCAAACGAGCAGTACTTC.